The 10 T cell receptor beta chains below were found in one sample sequenced in a study of CD8+CD57+ T cells in acquired aplastic anemia. Patients selected for sequencing had displayed CD8+CD57+ cell expansion by flow cytometry. The study profiled TCR beta VDJ and CDR3 using genomic DNA as template. MiXCR, run by TCRdb on the reads, gives a single entry per CDR3 protein. The repertoire holds about 260,000 distinct CDR3 sequences, with around 82% as singletons. Sequencing input: sorted CD4+, CD8+, or CD8+CD57+ T cells (not recorded which) from PBMCs. The receptors here all came from a human donor with aplastic anemia.

As concerns this clonotype: At one of its ends the junction is not consistent with the germline gene, which may arise from a read error. CDR3 bases: TGCGCCAGCGGCTTGGCACAGACAGATTCGCAGTATTTT. This translates into CASGLAQTDSQYF. The rearrangement uses TRBV5-1 and TRBJ2-3; tentatively, D is TRBD1 (5 bases). Germline assignment: CDR1 SGHRS and CDR2 YFSETQ. This CDR3 is built from 13 residues.

The rearrangement uses TRBV24-1 and TRBJ2-3; D could derive from TRBD1 or TRBD2 (6 bases each). The CDR3 runs to 13 residues. The germline CDR1 and CDR2 sequences are KGHDR and SFDVKD. With 9 bases removed from V and 9 bases from J, the gap between germline ends came to 18 bases. The CDR3 loop is CATVAGGTGTQYF. CDR3 coding DNA: TGTGCCACCGTGGCCGGGGGCACAGGGACGCAGTATTTT.

With respect to this clonotype: The conserved phenylalanine or tryptophan is not found at the CDR3 terminus, so this likely reflects a read error. The DNA is left out, because the CDR3 cannot be placed on it with certainty; the CDR3 is given as TCRdb lists it. The CDR3 reads CASGVGGTGTQYFVL. The chain recombines TRBV2 with TRBJ1-1; TRBD1, as called in the table, went unchecked against the DNA. The CDR3 adds up to 15 amino acids, both ends counted. The germline CDR1 and CDR2 sequences are SNHLY and FYNNEI.

V usage is TRBV2 and J usage is TRBJ2-5; D is perhaps TRBD1 or TRBD2 (5 bases each). Trimming removed 10 bases at V and 8 bases at J, with 20 bases between. The CDR3 loop spans 13 amino acids. The V gene's germline CDR1 is SNHLY and CDR2 FYNNEI. CDR3 loop: CATSGAATDTQYF. CDR3 DNA: TGTGCCACCAGCGGTGCGGCGACAGATACCCAGTACTTC.

On this clonotype itself: The junction departs from germline at one end; a sequencing error may be responsible. This chain uses TRBV5-1 with TRBJ2-3; 7 bases match TRBD1. The germline V gene encodes CDR1 SGHRS and CDR2 YFSETQ. CDR3 length: 14 amino acids. The CDR3 coding sequence is TGCGCCAGCAGCTTGGGACAGGGTCAGGATACGCAGTACTTT. Translated: CASSLGQGQDTQYF. Full variable domain (remainder filled in from reference TRBV5-1 and TRBJ2-3): KAGVTQTPRYLIKTRGQQVTLSCSPISGHRSVSWYQQTPGQGLQFLFEYFSETQRNKGNFPGRFSGRQFSNSRSEMNVSTLELGDSALYLCASSLGQGQDTQYFGPGTRLTVL.

Details on this clonotype: Since the CDR3 does not end with the conserved phenylalanine or tryptophan, this likely comes from a read error. Because the CDR3's place on the DNA is in doubt, the DNA is left out and the CDR3 is given as listed by TCRdb. The chain joins TRBV9 to TRBJ1-2; the DNA was not compared with TRBD1, the D call given in the table. Germline V gene sequence: CDR1 SGDLS, CDR2 YYNGEE. The CDR3 has 13 residues if both end residues are counted. CDR3 in amino acids: CASGGAGGIQYFV.

V usage is TRBV2 and J usage is TRBJ2-3; D remains unclear. From germline, CDR1 is SNHLY and CDR2 FYNNEI. V dropped 6 bases and J dropped 6 bases, with 16 bases sitting between them. This CDR3 comprises 14 residues. CDR3 amino acids: CASRFAAGRDTQYF. DNA of the CDR3: TGTGCCAGCAGATTTGCGGCAGGTCGCGATACGCAGTATTTT.

Regarding this clonotype: One end of the junction is discordant with germline, which a read error may explain. The chain joins TRBV7-9 to TRBJ2-3; 8 positions match TRBD2. The CDR3 length is 14 residues. The germline CDR1 and CDR2 sequences are SEHNR and FQNEAQ (reference sequence). The CDR3 loop reads CASSLQGGGGSDEF. The CDR3 coding sequence is TGTGCCAGCAGCTTACAGGGAGGCGGGGGGAGCGATGAGTTT.

This chain joins TRBV7-2 and TRBJ1-4; D is uncertain. CDR1 and CDR2 from the germline V gene are SGHTA and FQGNSA. V was shortened by 5 bases and J by 11 bases, with 27 bases between the two germline ends. The CDR3 totals 17 residues. CDR3 region: CASSPSPGGGGYGKLFF. CDR3 in DNA: TGTGCCAGCAGCCCGTCTCCCGGAGGCGGAGGCTATGGCAAACTGTTTTTT.

This chain uses TRBV9 with TRBJ2-3; TRBD1 is a possible D gene (5 bases). V lost 3 bases and J lost 12, with 23 bases in between. This CDR3 is built from 15 residues. Germline CDR1 and CDR2: SGDLS and YYNGEE. Here the CDR3 reads CASSADSAPYNSQYF. The CDR3 bases are TGTGCCAGCAGCGCCGACAGCGCGCCCTATAATTCACAGTATTTT.